This TCR beta chain comes out of a study of glioma-infiltrating T cells after dendritic cell vaccination (TCRdb year 2016). Describing the broader study: The cohort included some 15 glioblastoma patients drawn from Phase I and II dendritic cell vaccination trials, of whom 9 were newly diagnosed and 6 had recurrent disease. The vaccine consisted of monocyte-derived dendritic cells cultured approximately 7 days with IL-4 and GM-CSF, then pulsed overnight with autologous tumor lysate. Tumor-infiltrating lymphocyte content was quantified and tumor and blood repertoires were compared in dendritic cell-vaccinated glioblastoma patients by deep sequencing of TCR beta CDR3 regions. Patients received autologous tumor lysate-pulsed dendritic cell vaccination between the early 2000s and the early 2010s. Three intradermal dendritic cell vaccine injections were administered to patients at biweekly intervals in the arm below the axilla. Survival after dendritic cell vaccination was correlated with TCR sequencing metrics such as TIL content and the overlap between tumor and blood repertoires. General conclusions and limits of the study: TCR clonality showed no direct relationship with survival, which suggests that a diverse polyclonal response may be important. Higher estimated pretreatment TIL content predicted longer time to progression and overall survival after dendritic cell vaccination. The three-group TCR overlap response model was characterized as speculative, and prospective validation of the model was stated to be required. The cohort was small and heterogeneous, only a few patients had full blood and tumor sets, and even fewer had initial-recurrent tumor pairs.

The immunoSEQ assay amplified TCRB CDR3 regions from roughly 2 micrograms of genomic DNA, or from all available DNA when less than that amount was available. For multiplex PCR, 60 forward primers for TCR V beta segments and 13 reverse primers for J beta segments were used. To estimate reads per starting template, synthetic control templates were spiked into each sample at limiting dilution. Sequencing produced 87 bp reads on the Illumina HiSeq System. Regarding the original processing steps: PCR and sequencing errors were removed by a nearest neighbor algorithm that merged closely related sequences. TCR overlap was defined as the percentage of unique tumor TCR beta sequences that were also present in the same patient's peripheral blood. TCRdb re-hosts the immuneACCESS table, in-frame sequences only. Its copies lack some clones; in the studies checked, an unresolved V gene accounts for under half of them, and the cause for the rest is not known. V and J calls and clone size follow that table, whereas D and trimming were derived from the DNA. The sample yields tens of thousands of clones; around 80% were counted once. Under 2.5% of the sample goes to the ten largest clones.

The CDR3 measures 15 amino acids from cysteine to phenylalanine. Of the read, only the CDR3 DNA is kept; its 45 bases are in frame from base 1. At the junction V is shortened by 4 bases and J by 0 bases, with 11 bases in between. CDR1 and CDR2 were assigned from the germline V gene (reference sequence) as SGHNT and YYREEE. On this clone: Its antigen is unknown. Qualities for individual bases were not recorded, and no much larger clone is one base off.

Patients were selected for having adequate residual fresh-frozen tumor tissue and more than two years of available survival data. Molecular status otherwise varied across the glioblastoma patients, but none of them carried an isocitrate dehydrogenase mutation. PBMC were collected before vaccination, two weeks after the third vaccination, and at tumor progression if progression occurred. The Qiagen DNeasy Blood extraction Kit was used to extract genomic DNA. This clonotype was obtained from a human donor with glioblastoma. The material was blood, obtained before dendritic cell vaccination. The chain links TRBV5-4 with TRBJ2-1, with the D gene call left open. The DNA is as follows: TGTGCCAGCAGCCCGACTCTTTTCTCCTACAATGAGCAGTTCTTC. This is translated as CASSPTLFSYNEQFF. Here the CDR3 is joined to the reference TRBV5-4 and TRBJ2-1 genes, and the full variable domain is: ETGVTQSPTHLIKTRGQQVTLRCSSQSGHNTVSWYQQALGQGPQFIFQYYREEENGRGNFPPRFSGLQFPNYSSELNVNALELDDSALYLCASSPTLFSYNEQFFGPGTRLTVL.